This entry concerns a single TCR beta chain. The antigen remains undetermined. The data were taken from a study of cytomegalovirus exposure and HLA in healthy donors. Notes on the study in general: Among TCR sequences, most were rare, though some public TCRs appeared in many donors.

Primers included in the PCR were 60 Vbeta and 13 Jbeta primers. The method was immunoSEQ multiplex PCR; TCRdb's version includes in-frame clones alone and lacks a portion of them. The repertoire holds more than 95,000 clones, 80% seen once, with 8.9% in the top ten. Germline lookup yields CDR1 SGHTA and CDR2 FQGNSA. With V trimmed by 5 bases and J by 3 bases, 9 bases remained unmatched. This CDR3 is built from 15 residues. This sequence joins TRBV7-2 and TRBJ2-7, with TRBD2 matching 8 bases. Input material: PBMCs. The receptor was isolated from a young man in good health and CMV-seropositive. The CDR3 coding sequence is TGTGCCAGCAGCCATCCCGGGGGGGCCCTCTACGAGCAGTACTTC. It codes for CASSHPGGALYEQYF. The variable domain in full, completed from reference TRBV7-2 and TRBJ2-7, reads GAGVSQSPSNKVTEKGKDVELRCDPISGHTALYWYRQSLGQGLEFLIYFQGNSAPDKSGLPSDRFSAERTGGSVSTLTIQRTQQEDSAVYLCASSHPGGALYEQYFGPGTRLTVT.